The sequence of this T cell receptor beta chain was determined in a study of blood T cell repertoires in COVID-19. Whole-study context: Spain, Italy and the United States supplied samples that represented acute and convalescent COVID-19.

The germline V gene encodes CDR1 MDHEN and CDR2 SYDVKM. With 6 bases removed from V and 0 bases from J, the gap between germline ends came to 12 bases. The CDR3 covers 14 residues. Produced via immunoSEQ multiplex PCR; TCRdb's table is partial and in-frame only. The data show some 120,000 clones, over 75% seen once. This TCR was recovered from a man in his 60s with acute or convalescent COVID-19. Sequenced material: peripheral blood. The chain joins TRBV28 to TRBJ2-7; a weak D match, TRBD2 (6 bases). The CDR3 protein is CASRRIAASYEQYF. CDR3 bases: TGTGCCAGCAGGAGGATAGCGGCCTCCTACGAGCAGTACTTC.